A single sample is the source of the 3 T cell receptor beta chains below, sequenced in a study of blood T cell repertoires in COVID-19. Some clones are missing from TCRdb's copy, which holds only in-frame ones; the method was immunoSEQ multiplex PCR. The data show about 400,000 clones, about nine tenths seen once. The sample was PBMCs or T cells enriched from blood (not recorded which). Source of these receptors: a woman in her twenties or thirties who had recovered from COVID-19.

This clone was seen a single time. The chain links TRBV29-1 to TRBJ1-2, with a possible D match to TRBD1 (6 bases). Germline V CDR1 and CDR2: SQVTM, ANQGSEA. The CDR3 has 13 amino acids. V lost 7 bases and J lost 4, with 16 bases in between. The CDR3 loop reads CSAQTGKRYGYTF. For the CDR3, the DNA is TGCAGCGCCCAAACAGGGAAACGCTATGGCTACACCTTC.

The chain links TRBV4-1 to TRBJ1-5; D gene unclear. Germline V gene data show CDR1 as MGHRA and CDR2 as YSYEKL. The ends were cut back, 0 bases at V and 1 base at J, with 7 bases in the middle. The CDR3 runs 15 residues. In DNA form, the CDR3 reads TGCGCCAGCAGCCAAGAATTTCGGAGCAATCAGCCCCAGCATTTT. Translation gives CASSQEFRSNQPQHF.

The rearrangement uses TRBV18 and TRBJ2-7; perhaps TRBD2 as D (5 bases). Germline CDR1 is KGHSH and CDR2 is LQKENI. The CDR3 has 14 residues. Trimming shortened V by 0 bases and J by 7 bases, and 13 bases separated the two germline ends. DNA for the CDR3: TGTGCCAGCTCACCACCGGACTCGCTGACGGAGCAGTACTTC. Protein: CASSPPDSLTEQYF.